A single sample is the source of the 19 T cell receptor beta chains below, sequenced in a study of blood T cell repertoires in COVID-19. Clones were read by immunoSEQ multiplex PCR, and TCRdb kept only the in-frame ones, dropping some. Of some 350,000 clones in the sample, over 70% are singletons; the top ten hold over 4.5%. The sample was PBMCs or T cells enriched from blood (not recorded which). These receptors were collected from a young man who had recovered from COVID-19.

This clone was seen a single time. This chain links TRBV5-5 with TRBJ2-7; 8 nucleotides line up with TRBD1. V lost 4 bases, J lost 3 bases, and 9 bases stayed unmatched. The CDR3 length is 15 residues. CDR1 and CDR2 from the germline V gene are SGHKS and YYEKEE (reference sequence). Here the CDR3 reads CASSLGQGPLYEQYF. The CDR3, as DNA: TGTGCCAGCAGCCTAGGACAGGGCCCCCTCTACGAGCAGTACTTC.

The chain couples TRBV5-4 to TRBJ2-3; 10 positions agree with TRBD2. With V trimmed by 4 bases and J by 0 bases, 8 bases remained unmatched. The germline V gene encodes CDR1 SGHNT and CDR2 YYREEE (reference sequence). This CDR3 spans 17 amino acids. CDR3 bases: TGTGCCAGCAGCAGAGAGCGGGGGGGCCACAGCACAGATACGCAGTATTTT. Protein: CASSRERGGHSTDTQYF.

The V call is TRBV6-5, the J call TRBJ1-5, with 7 bases that match TRBD1. The V segment lost 8 bases and the J segment 2 bases; nucleotides outside the gene matches: 0. This CDR3 spans 12 amino acids. In germline, CDR1 is MNHEY, CDR2 SVGAGI. The CDR3 loop is CASQGGNQPQHF. CDR3 DNA: TGTGCCAGCCAGGGGGGCAATCAGCCCCAGCATTTT.

V gene TRBV14 combines with J gene TRBJ1-5; no reliable D call. This CDR3 is built from 14 residues. The germline V gene encodes CDR1 SGHDN and CDR2 FVKESK. V lost 4 bases and J 1 base, leaving 8 bases between the germline ends. The CDR3 loop reads CASSPARSNQPQHF. CDR3 in DNA: TGTGCCAGCAGCCCGGCCAGGAGCAATCAGCCCCAGCATTTT.

This clone occurred once. The chain joins TRBV30 to TRBJ1-2, with D possibly matching TRBD1 (6 bases). The V and J ends lost 5 bases and 8 bases respectively, with 21 bases between them. The CDR3 has 14 residues. The germline CDR1 and CDR2 sequences are GTSNPN and SVGIG (reference sequence). CDR3 nucleotide sequence: TGTGCCTGGTTGATCACGGGGGGCGCGGGAGGCTACACCTTC. It yields the protein CAWLITGGAGGYTF.

The chain has TRBV19 and TRBJ1-1; 8 positions match TRBD1. The CDR3 sequence is 15 residues long. J gave up 1 base and V 3 bases, and 4 bases lay outside the gene matches. In germline, CDR1 is LNHDA, CDR2 SQIVND (reference sequence). CDR3 loop: CASSIRTGWNTEAFF. In DNA form, the CDR3 reads TGTGCCAGTAGTATCAGGACAGGGTGGAACACTGAAGCTTTCTTT. Full variable domain (missing parts from reference TRBV19 and TRBJ1-1): DGGITQSPKYLFRKEGQNVTLSCEQNLNHDAMYWYRQDPGQGLRLIYYSQIVNDFQKGDIAEGYSVSREKKESFPLTVTSAQKNPTAFYLCASSIRTGWNTEAFFGQGTRLTVV.

The chain uses TRBV24-1 and TRBJ2-5; unclear D gene. Per germline, CDR1 KGHDR and CDR2 SFDVKD. This CDR3 has 15 residues. The ends were cut back, 0 bases at V and 2 bases at J, with 9 bases in the middle. CDR3 sequence reads: CATSDLRYRQETQYF. The CDR3 DNA sequence: TGTGCCACCAGTGATTTGCGGTACAGACAAGAGACCCAGTACTTC.

The J gene is TRBJ1-2, the V gene TRBV27; possible D gene TRBD1, 5 bases. CDR3 length: 14 residues. CDR1 and CDR2 from the germline V gene are MNHEY and SMNVEV (reference sequence). V gave up 5 bases and J gave up 3 bases, with 13 bases separating them. CDR3 residues: CASSGPGIYYGYTF. The CDR3 nucleotides read TGTGCCAGCAGTGGCCCAGGGATATACTATGGCTACACCTTC.

This clone has just a few counts. This sequence joins TRBV19 and TRBJ1-2; 9 bases match TRBD1. J lost 4 bases, V lost 5 bases, and 2 bases had no gene match. Germline loops: CDR1 LNHDA, CDR2 SQIVND (reference sequence). The CDR3 spans 13 residues. CDR3 nucleotide sequence: TGTGCCAGTAGTTCGGGACAGGGCTATGGCTACACCTTC. This gives the protein CASSSGQGYGYTF.

The chain has TRBV6-5 and TRBJ2-3; tentative D call: TRBD1 (6 bases). Trimming pared 6 bases from V and 0 bases from J, leaving 10 bases between. The CDR3 length is 14 residues. Germline V CDR1 and CDR2: MNHEY, SVGAGI. The CDR3 DNA sequence: TGTGCCAGCAGAAAGACAGGTAGCACAGATACGCAGTATTTT. As protein: CASRKTGSTDTQYF.

The DNA of the CDR3 is TGTGCCAGCAGGGACTCAGTTTCGCCCCAGCATTTT. This encodes CASRDSVSPQHF. The chain joins TRBV12-3 or TRBV12-4 to TRBJ1-5, with no clear D. Trimming removed 6 bases from V and 9 bases from J, with 12 bases in between. This CDR3 has 12 amino acids.

The chain carries TRBV5-1 and TRBJ2-2, with 10 bases identical to TRBD1. The CDR3 extends over 15 amino acids. Unmatched junction bases numbered 7, after V lost 5 bases and J lost 6 bases. Germline CDR1 reads SGHRS; CDR2 reads YFSETQ. CDR3 sequence (DNA): TGCGCCAGCAGGAAACCCGGGACAGGGGCCGGGGAGCTGTTTTTT. As protein: CASRKPGTGAGELFF.

This clone has only a few counts. The rearrangement links TRBV6-5 to TRBJ2-5; TRBD2 matches at 9 bases. The CDR3 runs 13 residues. The V segment lost 4 bases and the J segment 6 bases; nucleotides outside the gene matches: 3. Per germline, CDR1 MNHEY and CDR2 SVGAGI. CDR3 residues: CASSSGTSQTQYF. DNA of the CDR3: TGTGCCAGCAGTTCCGGGACTAGCCAGACCCAGTACTTC.

The chain joins TRBV3-1 (or the pseudogene TRBV3-2) to TRBJ1-4, with D possibly being TRBD1 (5 bases). Between the trimmed V and J ends, which lost 3 bases and 8 bases, there was a span of 10 bases. Germline assignment: CDR1 LGHDT and CDR2 YNNKEL (reference sequence). The CDR3 spans 13 residues. CDR3 loop: CASSQGQLEKLFF. The CDR3 nucleotides read TGTGCCAGCAGCCAGGGGCAGCTGGAAAAACTGTTTTTT.

The J gene is TRBJ2-2, the V gene TRBV5-5; TRBD2 aligns across 11 bases. The CDR3 runs 18 residues. Per the germline V gene, CDR1 is SGHKS and CDR2 is YYEKEE (reference sequence). V dropped 0 bases and J dropped 3; count of bases not matched to a gene: 7. The CDR3 DNA is TGTGCCAGCAGCTTGGAGGCTAGCGGGGGGCGATACACCGGGGAGCTGTTTTTT. Translating gives CASSLEASGGRYTGELFF.

In its sample, this clone was seen a few times. Sequence at one end of the junction differs from germline and may be a read error. This chain uses TRBV28 with TRBJ1-6; the D is unclear. Germline V lookup: CDR1 MDHEN, CDR2 SYDVKM. CDR3 length: 14 residues. CDR3 residues: CASTPGFGVSSLHF. In DNA form, the CDR3 reads TGTGCCAGCACCCCGGGGTTCGGGGTTTCATCCCTCCACTTT. Supplemented by reference TRBV28 and TRBJ1-6, the full variable domain reads DVKVTQSSRYLVKRTGEKVFLECVQDMDHENMFWYRQDPGLGLRLIYFSYDVKMKEKGDIPEGYSVSREKKERFSLILESASTNQTSMYLCASTPGFGVSSLHFGNGTRLTVT.

This chain links TRBV13 with TRBJ1-2; TRBD1 aligns across 9 bases. The J segment lost 4 bases and the V segment lost 1 base, leaving 4 bases of the junction unmatched. This CDR3 contains 15 residues. CDR1 is PRHDT and CDR2 is FYEKMQ in the germline V gene (reference sequence). DNA for the CDR3: TGTGCCAGCAGCTTAGTGACAGGGGGATTCTATGGCTACACCTTC. Its protein is CASSLVTGGFYGYTF.

The chain employs TRBV28 and TRBJ1-1; a weak D match, TRBD1 (6 bases). The CDR3 has 14 amino acids. Trimming pared 2 bases from V and 6 bases from J, leaving 13 bases between. In germline, CDR1 is MDHEN, CDR2 SYDVKM. The CDR3 loop reads CASSLTGTRAEAFF. CDR3 in DNA: TGTGCCAGCAGTTTAACAGGGACGAGGGCTGAAGCTTTCTTT.

This clone was seen only once. The CDR3 DNA is TGTGCCAGCAGCTTGGAGCAGGGGCCAGGTTATGAGCAGTTCTTC. It translates to CASSLEQGPGYEQFF. V is TRBV5-4 and J is TRBJ2-1, with D maybe TRBD1 (6 bases). The CDR3 has 15 residues. CDR1 is SGHNT, CDR2 YYREEE, per germline (reference sequence). Trimming took 0 bases from V and 8 from J, leaving 15 bases between them. Looking up the rest from reference TRBV5-4 and TRBJ2-1 gives the full variable domain: ETGVTQSPTHLIKTRGQQVTLRCSSQSGHNTVSWYQQALGQGPQFIFQYYREEENGRGNFPPRFSGLQFPNYSSELNVNALELDDSALYLCASSLEQGPGYEQFFGPGTRLTVL.